These 18 T cell receptor beta chains originate from one sample sequenced in a study of T cell clones after liver transplantation. The method was immunoSEQ multiplex PCR; TCRdb's version includes in-frame clones alone and lacks a portion of them. The sample lists roughly 20,000 clones, around 93% occurring once. The sequencing here drew on CD8+ T cells from blood, taken roughly 25 months after liver transplant. The receptors were gathered from a human patient who received a liver transplant. The graft donor may account for some of the T cells.

As DNA, the CDR3 is TGTGCCAGTAGTAACAGGGAGGCCTACGAGCAGTACTTC. Translated, it gives CASSNREAYEQYF. The rearrangement uses TRBV19 and TRBJ2-7, with D possibly called TRBD1 or TRBD2 (6 bases each). Deletions cut 4 bases from V and 2 bases from J, with 9 bases between. The germline V gene has CDR1 LNHDA and CDR2 SQIVND (reference sequence). The CDR3 spans 13 residues.

J is TRBJ2-4 and V is TRBV5-1, with a tentative D call TRBD1 (6 bases). This CDR3 is built from 12 residues. The V gene's germline CDR1 is SGHRS and CDR2 YFSETQ. The ends were cut back, 0 bases at V and 16 bases at J, with 14 bases in the middle. Here the CDR3 DNA reads TGCGCCAGCAGCTTGGATCTAGGGGGATTTTACTTC. Protein sequence: CASSLDLGGFYF.

This sequence joins TRBV7-9 and TRBJ2-7, with a weak D call TRBD2 (5 bases). Germline V gene data show CDR1 as SEHNR and CDR2 as FQNEAQ (reference sequence). Between the trimmed V and J ends, which lost 1 base and 6 bases, there was a span of 19 bases. The CDR3 totals 16 residues. The CDR3 loop reads CASSLGSAPSGGEQYF. DNA of the CDR3: TGTGCCAGCAGCTTAGGGTCGGCCCCAAGCGGAGGCGAGCAGTACTTC.

The V gene is TRBV27, the J gene TRBJ2-1; D is possibly TRBD2 (6 bases). The CDR3 has 16 residues. With 3 bases removed from V and 0 bases from J, the gap between germline ends came to 12 bases. Germline V gives CDR1 MNHEY, CDR2 SMNVEV (reference sequence). The CDR3 is CASSFSGTSSYNEQFF. The CDR3 nucleotides read TGTGCCAGCAGTTTTAGCGGAACCAGCTCCTACAATGAGCAGTTCTTC.

The chain combines TRBV5-1 with TRBJ2-7, with D tentatively TRBD1 (6 bases). The ends were cut back, 0 bases at V and 6 bases at J, with 10 bases in the middle. The CDR3 length is 13 residues. Germline CDR1 and CDR2: SGHRS and YFSETQ. Here the CDR3 reads CASSLDRAGEQYF. The CDR3 bases are TGCGCCAGCAGCTTGGACAGGGCGGGCGAGCAGTACTTC.

The chain is built from TRBV11-2 and TRBJ1-6; D unclear. With 5 bases removed from V and 6 bases from J, the gap between germline ends came to 14 bases. Looked up from germline, CDR1 is SGHAT and CDR2 is FQNNGV. The CDR3 loop spans 15 amino acids. CDR3 loop: CASSPLSGVNSPLHF. CDR3 coding DNA: TGTGCCAGCAGCCCTTTATCCGGGGTTAATTCACCCCTCCACTTT.

The chain has TRBV11-2 and TRBJ1-2; no clear D gene. Trimming left V 0 bases short and J 6 bases short, with 11 bases between. CDR1 and CDR2 (germline): SGHAT, FQNNGV. This CDR3 comprises 14 residues. CDR3 sequence reads: CASSLERSGHGYTF. CDR3 DNA sequence: TGTGCCAGCAGCTTAGAGAGATCCGGGCATGGCTACACCTTC.

The gene calls are TRBV30 and TRBJ2-1; D is ambiguous. V dropped 0 bases and J dropped 8 bases, with 5 bases sitting between them. Germline assignment: CDR1 GTSNPN and CDR2 SVGIG (reference sequence). The CDR3 extends over 11 amino acids. In nucleotides, the CDR3 is TGTGCCTGGAGTGTGATAGATGAGCAGTTCTTC. This translates into CAWSVIDEQFF.

V usage is TRBV27 and J usage is TRBJ2-7, with 10 nucleotides matching TRBD2. This CDR3 contains 15 residues. CDR1 and CDR2 from the germline V gene are MNHEY and SMNVEV (reference sequence). V was pared by 6 bases and J by 5 bases, with 10 bases of the junction left unmatched. CDR3 in amino acids: CASRPLAGGRDEQYF. The CDR3 coding sequence is TGTGCCAGCAGACCATTAGCGGGAGGTCGCGACGAGCAGTACTTC.

This chain links TRBV10-2 with TRBJ1-5, with D unclear. The CDR3 sequence is 12 residues long. Germline values: CDR1 WSHSY, CDR2 SAAADI. V lost 3 bases to trimming and J lost 7 bases, with 7 bases between them. CDR3 sequence (DNA): TGCGCCAGCAGTGAATGGGCCCAGCCCCAGCATTTT. It codes for CASSEWAQPQHF.

The rearrangement joins TRBV5-1 to TRBJ2-6, with 8 bases lining up with TRBD2. The CDR3 loop spans 16 amino acids. V was pared by 4 bases and J by 2 bases, with 5 bases of the junction left unmatched. Germline-derived CDR1 and CDR2 are SGHRS and YFSETQ. CDR3 nucleotides: TGCGCCAGCAGCCCGGGGCGGGGGGCTGGGGCCAACGTCCTGACTTTC. Translating it yields CASSPGRGAGANVLTF.

The chain combines TRBV6-1 with TRBJ2-3; D is uncertain. This CDR3 contains 14 residues. Germline assignment: CDR1 MNHNS and CDR2 SASEGT. The V gene lost 5 bases and the J gene lost 0 bases, with 9 bases spanning the gap. CDR3 nucleotides: TGTGCCAGCAGTTTTTGGCCTAGCACAGATACGCAGTATTTT. It is translated as CASSFWPSTDTQYF.

The genes are TRBV27 and TRBJ2-7; D remains ambiguous. This CDR3 comprises 13 residues. Germline V CDR1 and CDR2: MNHEY, SMNVEV (reference sequence). V lost 4 bases, J lost 0 bases, and 7 bases lay in between. The CDR3 coding sequence is TGTGCCAGCAGTTCGGGCTCCTCCTACGAGCAGTACTTC. Residues: CASSSGSSYEQYF.

The V call is TRBV19, the J call TRBJ2-5; no firm D call. This CDR3 comprises 11 residues. Germline loops: CDR1 LNHDA, CDR2 SQIVND (reference sequence). The V end was cut by 6 bases, the J end by 0 bases, with 2 bases between. As DNA, the CDR3 is TGTGCCAGTAGCTACCAAGAGACCCAGTACTTC. It yields the protein CASSYQETQYF.

The V call is TRBV11-2, the J call TRBJ2-5; 7 bases agree with TRBD1. The CDR3 loop spans 16 amino acids. Germline values: CDR1 SGHAT, CDR2 FQNNGV. The junction had 11 bases not matched to a gene; V was cut back by 5 bases and J by 2 bases. CDR3 nucleotides: TGTGCCAGCAGCCGCCCCCGGGACAGTCTACAAGAGACCCAGTACTTC. It encodes CASSRPRDSLQETQYF.

This sequence joins TRBV7-6 and TRBJ1-1; the D is unclear. Germline V gene lookup returns CDR1 SGHVS and CDR2 FNYEAQ. The V end lost 4 bases, the J end lost 0 bases, and 21 bases lay between the germline ends. The CDR3 runs 18 residues. The chain's CDR3 is CASSSSPGGHGMNTEAFF. The CDR3 DNA sequence: TGTGCCAGCAGCTCATCACCTGGAGGCCATGGCATGAACACTGAAGCTTTCTTT.

Only a few counts were recorded for this clone. The rearrangement links TRBV11-2 to TRBJ1-5; D is unresolved. Trimming stripped 5 bases from V and 1 base from J, with 12 bases between. The CDR3 spans 15 residues. CDR1 is SGHAT and CDR2 is FQNNGV in the germline V gene. CDR3 coding DNA: TGTGCCAGCAGCCCTTTTGGTTACAGCAATCAGCCCCAGCATTTT. Translation: CASSPFGYSNQPQHF.

The rearrangement uses TRBV27 and TRBJ2-7; 7 bases agree with TRBD2. Germline V lookup: CDR1 MNHEY, CDR2 SMNVEV (reference sequence). J gave up 4 bases and V 1 base, and 7 bases lay outside the gene matches. CDR3 length equals 15 residues. DNA for the CDR3: TGTGCCAGCAGTTTATGGGCCGGGGGGAAGTACGAGCAGTACTTC. It encodes CASSLWAGGKYEQYF.